The T cell receptor beta chain under discussion was sequenced for a study of vaccination effects on CD4 cells after COVID-19. Per germline, CDR1 SGDLS and CDR2 YYNGEE. Between the trimmed V and J ends, which lost 3 bases and 7 bases, there was a span of 20 bases. The CDR3 is 17 amino acids. Investigators separated out CD4+ T cells once around eleven days of culture had passed. This table comes from immunoSEQ multiplex PCR, and its TCRdb copy is limited to in-frame clones, with some not included. The data hold around 35,000 clones, with approximately 71% observed a single time. With regard to this clone: The antigen is undetermined.

The chain carries TRBV9 and TRBJ1-6; D is possibly TRBD1 (5 bases). The sample was CD4+ T cells from PBMCs cultured without peptide, taken before COVID-19 vaccination. The sequence was collected from a human donor who received a COVID-19 vaccine. The CDR3 DNA sequence: TGTGCCAGCAGCGCACGAGTCGGGCAGGGATTGAATTCACCCCTCCACTTT. This codes for CASSARVGQGLNSPLHF. The whole variable domain, filled in from reference TRBV9 and TRBJ1-6, reads DSGVTQTPKHLITATGQRVTLRCSPRSGDLSVYWYQQSLDQGLQFLIQYYNGEERAKGNILERFSAQQFPDLHSELNLSSLELGDSALYFCASSARVGQGLNSPLHFGNGTRLTVT.